This TCR beta chain was recovered during a study of liver allograft versus peripheral blood T cells. Across the whole study: Repertoires of T cell receptors in transplanted livers were compared with recipients' peripheral blood repertoires.

MiXCR was run by TCRdb on the reads, yielding one entry per CDR3 protein. The data contain 6,500 to 9,500 distinct CDR3 sequences, roughly a sixth of them singletons. CDR3 length: 13 amino acids. Germline CDR1 is SEHNR and CDR2 is FQNEAQ (reference sequence). The V end was cut by 4 bases, the J end by 4 bases, with 8 bases between. The sample holds many counts of this clonotype. The clonotype originates from a human patient who had a liver transplant. Some T cells may have originated in the graft donor. This chain links TRBV7-9 with TRBJ2-1, with D hard to call. The CDR3, as DNA: TGTGCCAGCAGCTCGGGCCAGTACAATGAGCAGTTCTTC. Protein: CASSSGQYNEQFF.